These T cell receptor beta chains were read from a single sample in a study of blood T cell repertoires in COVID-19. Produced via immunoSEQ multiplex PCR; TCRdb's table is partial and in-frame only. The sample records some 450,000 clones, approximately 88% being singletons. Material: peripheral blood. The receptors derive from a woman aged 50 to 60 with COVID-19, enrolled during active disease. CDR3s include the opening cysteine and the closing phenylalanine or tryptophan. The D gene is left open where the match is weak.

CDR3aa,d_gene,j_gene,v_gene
CASTSRGGGSYNEQFF,TRBD2,TRBJ2-1,TRBV19
CASSLDPAGSSYEQYF,TRBD2,TRBJ2-7,TRBV5-1
CASSLEGVFTEAFF,.,TRBJ1-1,TRBV11-2
CASSYGTGPYEQYF,TRBD1,TRBJ2-7,TRBV7-8
CAWSVDPAPTYGYTF,.,TRBJ1-2,TRBV30
CASSITRDEQFF,.,TRBJ2-1,TRBV19
CASSQGGGQANTEAFF,TRBD1,TRBJ1-1,TRBV3-1/TRBV3-2
CASSPQATSGGGSYNEQFF,TRBD2,TRBJ2-1,TRBV11-2
CASSLDRGVGQPQHF,.,TRBJ1-5,TRBV11-2
CASTRGVTDTQYF,.,TRBJ2-3,TRBV12-3/TRBV12-4
CASSSGTGGRGTDNEQFF,TRBD1,TRBJ2-1,TRBV11-2
CASSENPSPLHF,.,TRBJ1-6,TRBV6-1
CASSTSSYNEQFF,.,TRBJ2-1,TRBV27
CASSQGGQAGYTF,.,TRBJ1-2,TRBV3-1/TRBV3-2
CASSPSSREKLFF,.,TRBJ1-4,TRBV18
CASSTGGGTDTQYF,.,TRBJ2-3,TRBV19
CASSHGPGGKLFF,.,TRBJ1-4,TRBV9
CVSSPSTTEAFF,.,TRBJ1-1,TRBV12-3/TRBV12-4
CAWSRGFDRRESQPQHF,.,TRBJ1-5,TRBV30
CASSRGPYEQYF,.,TRBJ2-7,TRBV12-3/TRBV12-4
CASSQTGAFTDTQYF,TRBD1,TRBJ2-3,TRBV5-1
CASSSSPAGEWDEQFF,TRBD2,TRBJ2-1,TRBV5-1
CASSPRELSNEKLFF,.,TRBJ1-4,TRBV7-6
CAWSSRSNQPQHF,.,TRBJ1-5,TRBV30
CASSQPTGGSSTEAFF,.,TRBJ1-1,TRBV3-1/TRBV3-2
CASRQDSNQPQHF,.,TRBJ1-5,TRBV5-1
CASSADSVDEQFF,.,TRBJ2-1,TRBV10-1
CASSISTGSQETQYF,.,TRBJ2-5,TRBV11-3
CASSYGEVGTEAFF,.,TRBJ1-1,TRBV6-5
CASSLALLAGAGDEQFF,TRBD2,TRBJ2-1,TRBV7-2
CASSRSGGVSTDTQYF,TRBD2,TRBJ2-3,TRBV5-6
CASSPSTDTQYF,.,TRBJ2-3,TRBV11-1
CASSLRQNYGYTF,.,TRBJ1-2,TRBV19
CASSLGQGPFPNEKLFF,TRBD1,TRBJ1-4,TRBV5-1
CATSDEYEQYF,.,TRBJ2-7,TRBV24-1
CARGLLAGVLLPYNEQFF,TRBD2,TRBJ2-1,TRBV19
CASSTRTPSYEQYF,.,TRBJ2-7,TRBV5-1
CASSQGRQGEGGYTF,TRBD1,TRBJ1-2,TRBV3-1/TRBV3-2
CASSHSDSSYEQYF,.,TRBJ2-7,TRBV4-1
CASSEALADTQYF,.,TRBJ2-3,TRBV10-1
CASSVEPRLDRGSGNTIYF,.,TRBJ1-3,TRBV9
CASSQMGANVLTF,.,TRBJ2-6,TRBV27
CASSFPGVNGYTF,.,TRBJ1-2,TRBV28
CASSLAPGQFNEQFF,TRBD1,TRBJ2-1,TRBV5-1
CASSQENQRGQPQHF,.,TRBJ1-5,TRBV4-1
CASSLASLEAFF,.,TRBJ1-1,TRBV12-3/TRBV12-4
CASSLDGGFSYEQYF,.,TRBJ2-7,TRBV11-2
CASSHYPGQGYEQFF,TRBD1,TRBJ2-1,TRBV4-1
CASSLGGRVDGYTF,.,TRBJ1-2,TRBV7-9
CASSQGRASSYNEQFF,.,TRBJ2-1,TRBV3-1/TRBV3-2
CASSTVVWTDTQYF,.,TRBJ2-3,TRBV19